This passage covers 22 T cell receptor beta chains from one sample sequenced in a study of Graves' ophthalmopathy and Graves' hyperthyroidism. Amplification from RNA transcripts yielded the TCR beta CDR3 regions. Second-round multiplex PCR followed a first-round RT-PCR using HTBI primers. TCRdb reanalysed the multiplex PCR reads using MiXCR and keeps one entry per CDR3 protein. Among under 350,000 distinct CDR3 sequences, 17% were seen once, and the ten largest hold 9% to 15%. The specimen sequenced was peripheral blood. Receptors were obtained from an adult man with Graves' ophthalmopathy.

A single count supports this clonotype. The rearrangement uses TRBV27 and TRBJ2-7; D possibly uses TRBD1 or TRBD2 (5 bases each). Germline V lookup: CDR1 MNHEY, CDR2 SMNVEV (reference sequence). The CDR3 runs to 14 residues. Trimming pared 2 bases from V and 7 bases from J, leaving 15 bases between. CDR3 in DNA: TGTGCCAGCAGTTTAATTGCCGGGGCGGAGGAGCAGTACTTC. Encoded protein: CASSLIAGAEEQYF.

This clonotype was seen many times. The V and J genes are TRBV28 and TRBJ1-5; 7 bases match TRBD1. This CDR3 comprises 15 residues. CDR1 is MDHEN, CDR2 SYDVKM, per germline. V lost 3 bases and J lost 8; bases outside the gene matches: 10. CDR3 DNA sequence: TGTGCCAGCAGTTTTAGGAGCAGGGGGTTGAAGCCCCAGCATTTT. Protein product: CASSFRSRGLKPQHF.

This clonotype appeared many times. The CDR3 protein is CASSFQGRGYTF. The CDR3 DNA is TGTGCCAGCAGCTTCCAGGGGCGCGGCTACACCTTC. The rearrangement links TRBV7-9 to TRBJ1-2; tentatively, D is TRBD1 (6 bases). Trimming stripped 3 bases from V and 8 bases from J, with 10 bases between. The germline V gene encodes CDR1 SEHNR and CDR2 FQNEAQ (reference sequence). There are 12 residues in the CDR3.

Ten or more counts support this clonotype. The chain has TRBV11-2 and TRBJ2-7; no clear D. Germline assignment: CDR1 SGHAT and CDR2 FQNNGV. The V end was cut by 4 bases, the J end by 3 bases, with 16 bases between. The CDR3 length is 15 residues. Here the CDR3 DNA reads TGTGCCAGCAGCTCCCGGTCAACCCGACGCTACGAGCAGTACTTC. This sequence encodes CASSSRSTRRYEQYF.

This clonotype appeared many times. CDR3 coding DNA: TGTGCCAGCAGCCCTATTGGGACTATCGACGAGCAGTACTTC. This translates into CASSPIGTIDEQYF. The J gene is TRBJ2-7, the V gene TRBV27; 7 positions agree with TRBD2. Trimming removed 6 bases from V and 5 bases from J; junction bases left unmatched: 10. Germline loops: CDR1 MNHEY, CDR2 SMNVEV (reference sequence). CDR3 length equals 14 residues.

In the case of this clonotype: A junction end diverges from the germline sequence, so it may reflect a read error. The chain is built from TRBV15 and TRBJ1-5, with D unclear. The V gene's germline CDR1 is LNHNV and CDR2 YYDKDF (reference sequence). The CDR3 sequence is 12 residues long. The CDR3 loop reads CATSIPNQPRHF. The CDR3 DNA reads TGTGCCACCAGCATACCCAATCAGCCCCGGCATTTT.

The chain couples TRBV7-3 to TRBJ2-5; the match to TRBD2 covers 10 bases. Germline CDR1 SGHTA, CDR2 FQGTGA. This CDR3 is 15 amino acids long. V trimming: 5 bases; J trimming: 4 bases; junction bases outside the gene matches: 7. CDR3 DNA sequence: TGTGCCAGCAGCCTGGGAAGCGGGGGGGGAGAGACCCAGTACTTC. Amino acids: CASSLGSGGGETQYF.

Many counts were recorded for this clonotype. This chain links TRBV3-1 with TRBJ1-3; 7 nucleotides match TRBD1. The CDR3 is 16 amino acids. CDR1 and CDR2 from the germline V gene are LGHDT and YNNKEL (reference sequence). J gave up 0 bases and V 1 base, and 3 bases lay outside the gene matches. Here the CDR3 reads CASSQARDSSGNTIYF. As DNA, the CDR3 is TGTGCCAGCAGCCAAGCCCGGGACAGCTCTGGAAACACCATATATTTT. Full variable domain (remainder filled in from reference TRBV3-1 and TRBJ1-3): DTAVSQTPKYLVTQMGNDKSIKCEQNLGHDTMYWYKQDSKKFLKIMFSYNNKELIINETVPNRFSPKSPDKAHLNLHINSLELGDSAVYFCASSQARDSSGNTIYFGEGSWLTVV.

V and J are TRBV3-1 and TRBJ1-6, with D possibly TRBD1 on 5 matching bases. V was trimmed by 1 base and J by 7 bases, leaving 8 bases between them. The CDR3 extends over 14 amino acids. CDR1 LGHDT and CDR2 YNNKEL come from the germline V gene (reference sequence). CDR3 in amino acids: CASSQGTWNSPLHF. The DNA of the CDR3 is TGTGCCAGCAGCCAAGGGACATGGAATTCACCCCTCCACTTT.

This clonotype was detected ten times or more. V usage is TRBV19 and J usage is TRBJ1-6; tentatively, D is TRBD1 (5 bases). Per the germline V gene, CDR1 is LNHDA and CDR2 is SQIVND (reference sequence). CDR3 length: 13 residues. V lost 8 bases to trimming and J lost 7 bases, with 12 bases between them. The DNA of the CDR3 is TGTGCCAGTGGGACGTTCAAGAATTCACCCCTCCACTTT. Translated, it gives CASGTFKNSPLHF. The full variable domain, its missing parts supplied by reference TRBV19 and TRBJ1-6, is DGGITQSPKYLFRKEGQNVTLSCEQNLNHDAMYWYRQDPGQGLRLIYYSQIVNDFQKGDIAEGYSVSREKKESFPLTVTSAQKNPTAFYLCASGTFKNSPLHFGNGTRLTVT.

This clonotype appeared many times. The chain employs TRBV2 and TRBJ2-3; possible D gene TRBD1, 5 bases. V was pared by 6 bases and J by 2 bases, with 9 bases between. Germline CDR1 and CDR2: SNHLY and FYNNEI. This CDR3 has 13 amino acids. The CDR3 DNA reads as TGTGCCAGCAGGGCAGGGTACACAGATACGCAGTATTTT. Encoded protein: CASRAGYTDTQYF.

The V call is TRBV28, the J call TRBJ2-7, with 10 bases aligning to TRBD1. CDR1 is MDHEN and CDR2 is SYDVKM in the germline V gene. The CDR3 has 14 amino acids. The J segment lost 3 bases and the V segment lost 6 bases, leaving 5 bases of the junction unmatched. In DNA form, the CDR3 reads TGTGCCAGCAGCGGCGGGACAGGGGTCTACGAGCAGTACTTC. This encodes CASSGGTGVYEQYF.

This clonotype was seen at least ten times. The V and J genes are TRBV6-2 or TRBV6-3 and TRBJ2-6; tentatively, D is TRBD1 (6 bases). Trimming cost V 8 bases and J 0 bases, with 20 bases left between them. CDR3 length equals 18 residues. Germline CDR1 MNHEY, CDR2 SVGEGT. As DNA, the CDR3 is TGTGCCAGCTGTTTTCAGCAGGGGCTCATCTCTGGGGCCAACGTCCTGACTTTC. Protein: CASCFQQGLISGANVLTF.

This clonotype was observed at least ten times. The V and J genes are TRBV30 and TRBJ1-2; D gene unclear. The germline CDR1 and CDR2 sequences are GTSNPN and SVGIG (reference sequence). The CDR3 has 13 residues. V was trimmed by 3 bases and J by 8 bases, leaving 16 bases between them. The CDR3 protein is CAWSASRLEGYTF. CDR3 in DNA: TGTGCCTGGAGCGCCAGCCGCCTAGAGGGCTACACCTTC.

This clonotype appeared many times. The J gene is TRBJ2-5, the V gene TRBV3-1; D is uncertain. Germline assignment: CDR1 LGHDT and CDR2 YNNKEL (reference sequence). Between the trimmed V and J ends, which lost 2 bases and 5 bases, there was a span of 12 bases. This CDR3 has 14 residues. CDR3 bases: TGTGCCAGCAGCCAAAACCCGGTAGGGGAGACCCAGTACTTC. Its translation: CASSQNPVGETQYF.

This clonotype appeared many times. The chain employs TRBV6-5 and TRBJ1-1, with D hard to call. Trimming took 7 bases from V and 7 from J, leaving 13 bases between them. This CDR3 comprises 12 residues. CDR1 and CDR2 from the germline V gene are MNHEY and SVGAGI. CDR3 residues: CASIKNRHEAFF. CDR3 nucleotides: TGTGCCAGCATTAAAAACAGACATGAAGCTTTCTTT.

This chain links TRBV12-3 or TRBV12-4 with TRBJ2-5; D is possibly TRBD1 (6 bases). This CDR3 comprises 15 residues. V was trimmed by 6 bases and J by 1 base, leaving 15 bases between them. CDR3 sequence (DNA): TGTGCCAGCAGCCTGACAGGCTCATCCCAAGAGACCCAGTACTTC. Its protein is CASSLTGSSQETQYF.

In its sample, this clonotype was seen many times. The J gene is TRBJ1-1, the V gene TRBV6-2 or TRBV6-3, with no clear D. V was shortened by 2 bases and J by 1 base, with 17 bases between the two germline ends. Germline CDR1 reads MNHEY; CDR2 reads SVGEGT. The CDR3 is 17 residues long. Written as DNA, the CDR3 is TGTGCCAGCAGTTACCCTAGAGACGGACCGGCGAACACTGAAGCTTTCTTT. Its protein product is CASSYPRDGPANTEAFF.

This clonotype occurred many times. The chain combines TRBV20-1 with TRBJ1-5; 7 bases line up with TRBD1. J was trimmed by 0 bases and V by 6 bases; bases with no gene match: 17. This CDR3 region has 18 residues. Looked up from germline, CDR1 is DFQATT and CDR2 is SNEGSKA (reference sequence). Written as DNA, the CDR3 is TGCAGTGCCCTCCGGGCGGGACAGACAGACTATAGCAATCAGCCCCAGCATTTT. Protein product: CSALRAGQTDYSNQPQHF.

This clonotype was seen at least ten times. The J gene is TRBJ2-5, the V gene TRBV29-1; no firm D call. This CDR3 is 14 amino acids long. CDR1 SQVTM and CDR2 ANQGSEA come from the germline V gene. The ends were cut back, 0 bases at V and 2 bases at J, with 10 bases in the middle. CDR3 region: CSVEDPGRQETQYF. The CDR3 DNA reads TGCAGCGTTGAAGATCCAGGCAGACAAGAGACCCAGTACTTC.

The V call is TRBV6-2 or TRBV6-3, the J call TRBJ2-5; a possible D gene is TRBD1 (5 bases). The germline V gene encodes CDR1 MNHEY and CDR2 SVGEGT. CDR3 size: 16 residues. Trimming cost V 6 bases and J 2 bases, with 19 bases left between them. The CDR3 loop reads CASSSAIQGRQETQYF. DNA of the CDR3: TGTGCCAGCAGCTCAGCGATCCAGGGTCGTCAAGAGACCCAGTACTTC.

This clonotype has at least ten counts. The rearrangement links TRBV6-1 to TRBJ1-5; D remains unclear. V was shortened by 6 bases and J by 5 bases, with 17 bases between the two germline ends. The CDR3 covers 15 residues. Germline loops: CDR1 MNHNS, CDR2 SASEGT. The CDR3, as DNA: TGTGCCAGCAGCTCCGAAGGCCCTAGATATCAGCCCCAGCATTTT. Translated: CASSSEGPRYQPQHF.